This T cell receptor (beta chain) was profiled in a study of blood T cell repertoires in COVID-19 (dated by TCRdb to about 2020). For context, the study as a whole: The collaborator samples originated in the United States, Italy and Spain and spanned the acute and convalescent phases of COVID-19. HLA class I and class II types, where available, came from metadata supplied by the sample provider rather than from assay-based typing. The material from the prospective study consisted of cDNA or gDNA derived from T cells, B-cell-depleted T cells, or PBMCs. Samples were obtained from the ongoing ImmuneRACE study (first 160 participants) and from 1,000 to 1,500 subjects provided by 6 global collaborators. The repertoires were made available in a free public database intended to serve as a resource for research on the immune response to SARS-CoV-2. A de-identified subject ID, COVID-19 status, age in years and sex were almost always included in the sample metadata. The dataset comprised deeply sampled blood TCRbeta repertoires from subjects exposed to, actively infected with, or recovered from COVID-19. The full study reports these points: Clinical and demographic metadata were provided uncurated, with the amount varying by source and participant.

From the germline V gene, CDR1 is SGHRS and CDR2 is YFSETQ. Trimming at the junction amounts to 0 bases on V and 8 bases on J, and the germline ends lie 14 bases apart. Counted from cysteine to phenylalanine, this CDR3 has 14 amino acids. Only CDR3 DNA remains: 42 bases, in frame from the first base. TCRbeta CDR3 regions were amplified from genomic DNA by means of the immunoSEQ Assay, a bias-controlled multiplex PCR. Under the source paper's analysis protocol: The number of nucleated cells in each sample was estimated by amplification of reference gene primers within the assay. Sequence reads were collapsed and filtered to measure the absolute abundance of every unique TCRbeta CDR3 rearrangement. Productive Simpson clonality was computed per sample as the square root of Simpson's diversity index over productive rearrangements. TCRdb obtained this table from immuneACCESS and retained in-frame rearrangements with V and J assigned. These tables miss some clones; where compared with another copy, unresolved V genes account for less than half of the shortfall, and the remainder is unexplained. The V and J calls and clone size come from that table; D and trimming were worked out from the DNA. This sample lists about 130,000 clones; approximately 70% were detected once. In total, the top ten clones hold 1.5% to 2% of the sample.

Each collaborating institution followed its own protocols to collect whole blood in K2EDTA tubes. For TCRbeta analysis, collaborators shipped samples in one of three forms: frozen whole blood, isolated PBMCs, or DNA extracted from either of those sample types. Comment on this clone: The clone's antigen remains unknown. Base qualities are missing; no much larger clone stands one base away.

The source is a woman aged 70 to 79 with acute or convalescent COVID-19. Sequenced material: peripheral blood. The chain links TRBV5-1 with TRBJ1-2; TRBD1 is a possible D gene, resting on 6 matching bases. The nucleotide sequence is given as TGCGCCAGCAGCTTGGAGGCGGGGGCTGGGGGCTACACCTTC. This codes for CASSLEAGAGGYTF. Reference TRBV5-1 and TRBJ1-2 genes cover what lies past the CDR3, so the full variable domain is KAGVTQTPRYLIKTRGQQVTLSCSPISGHRSVSWYQQTPGQGLQFLFEYFSETQRNKGNFPGRFSGRQFSNSRSEMNVSTLELGDSALYLCASSLEAGAGGYTFGSGTRLTVV.